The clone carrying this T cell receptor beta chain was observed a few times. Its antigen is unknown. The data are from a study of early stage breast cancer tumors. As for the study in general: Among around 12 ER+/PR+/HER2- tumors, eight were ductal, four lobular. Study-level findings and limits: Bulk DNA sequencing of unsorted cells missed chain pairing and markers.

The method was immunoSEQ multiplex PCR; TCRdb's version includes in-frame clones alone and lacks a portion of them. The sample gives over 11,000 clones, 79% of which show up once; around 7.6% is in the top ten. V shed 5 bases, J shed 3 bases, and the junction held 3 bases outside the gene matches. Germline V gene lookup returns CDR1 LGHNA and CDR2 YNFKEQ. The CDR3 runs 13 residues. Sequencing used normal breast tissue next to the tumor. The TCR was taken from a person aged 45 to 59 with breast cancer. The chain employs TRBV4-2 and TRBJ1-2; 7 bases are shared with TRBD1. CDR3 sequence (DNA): TGTGCCAGCAGCGAACAGGGGCACTATGGCTACACCTTC. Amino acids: CASSEQGHYGYTF.